These T cell receptor beta chains were read from a single sample in a study of OX40 agonist ivuxolimab in advanced cancers. Data came from immunoSEQ multiplex PCR; TCRdb stores just in-frame clones and leaves some out. This sample has 56,000 or so clones, with 70% to 85% found just once. Sequencing used CD4+ or CD8+ T cells sorted from blood, obtained in a trial of the OX40 agonist ivuxolimab. These receptors were collected from an adult with an advanced solid tumor such as melanoma, head and neck, liver or kidney cancer. Each CDR3 is given with its conserved first and last residue. D genes are given only for firm matches. Clone size is not always given. Where it is, it says once, few, many or a class for expanded clones.

TRBV14,TRBD2,15,TRBJ2-5,-,TGTGCCAGCAGCTCCCTAGCGGGGGTACTGGAGACCCAGTACTTC,CASSSLAGVLETQYF
TRBV9,-,14,TRBJ2-2,-,TGTGCCAGCAGCGTAGAAGGGAACACCGGGGAGCTGTTTTTT,CASSVEGNTGELFF
TRBV7-2,-,15,TRBJ2-6,-,TGTGCCAGCAGTCAACGGGGTTCCGGGGCCAACGTCCTGACTTTC,CASSQRGSGANVLTF
TRBV7-9,-,15,TRBJ1-1,-,TGTGCCAGCAGCTTAGTTCAGGGATGGGACACTGAAGCTTTCTTT,CASSLVQGWDTEAFF
TRBV11-3,-,16,TRBJ2-2,-,TGTGCCAGCAGCTTAAGGGGGGCGGAGAGGACCGGGGAGCTGTTTTTT,CASSLRGAERTGELFF
TRBV18,-,15,TRBJ2-7,-,TGTGCCAGCTCATCCTTGGCACAGTCTGCCCTCGAGCAGTACTTC,CASSSLAQSALEQYF
TRBV9,-,15,TRBJ1-3,-,TGTGCCAGCAGCGTTTTGGGCAACGGGGGAAACACCATATATTTT,CASSVLGNGGNTIYF
TRBV5-1,TRBD2,15,TRBJ2-3,-,TGCGCCAGCAGCACCAGGACTAGCGGGGGTGATACGCAGTATTTT,CASSTRTSGGDTQYF
TRBV19,-,14,TRBJ1-5,-,TGTGCCAGTAGTATGGGAGGAGAAGGGCAGCCCCAGCATTTT,CASSMGGEGQPQHF
TRBV6-1,-,15,TRBJ1-2,-,TGTGCCAGCAGTGCCTCAGGGGCAGCGAACTATGGCTACACCTTC,CASSASGAANYGYTF
TRBV7-2,-,14,TRBJ2-2,-,TGTGCCAGCAGCTTAAGAGCATCCACCGGGGAGCTGTTTTTT,CASSLRASTGELFF
TRBV6-1,-,14,TRBJ1-5,-,TGTGCCAGCAGTGAACCAGTCAGGACTAGGCCCCAGCATTTT,CASSEPVRTRPQHF
TRBV7-2,-,13,TRBJ2-1,few,TGTGCCAGCAGACCACACGAGTCGGGGGCCCCCGTCTTC,CASRPHESGAPVF
TRBV7-6,-,11,TRBJ1-1,-,TGTGCCAGCAGCTTAGACACTGAAGCTTTCTTT,CASSLDTEAFF
TRBV7-2,-,15,TRBJ2-7,-,TGTGCCAGCAGCCCGCCGGCCAGGGGTGGCTACGAGCAGTACTTC,CASSPPARGGYEQYF
TRBV6-1,-,13,TRBJ1-4,-,TGTGCCAGCATGAGGTTGAAGAATGAAAAACTGTTTTTT,CASMRLKNEKLFF
TRBV28,TRBD1,17,TRBJ2-2,-,TGTGCCAGCAGTTTACCCCAAACGACAGGGGGCAGCGGGGAGCTGTTTTTT,CASSLPQTTGGSGELFF
TRBV4-2,-,14,TRBJ2-5,-,TGTGCCAGCAGCCAAGCGGAGGGCCAAGAGACCCAGTACTTC,CASSQAEGQETQYF
TRBV30,-,13,TRBJ1-5,-,TGTGCCTGGAGTAAAGAAGGCAATCAGCCCCAGCATTTT,CAWSKEGNQPQHF
TRBV29-1,-,14,TRBJ1-3,-,TGCAGCGTGGGGCAGGCCCACTCTGGAAACACCATATATTTT,CSVGQAHSGNTIYF
TRBV27,TRBD2,17,TRBJ2-3,-,TGTGCCAGCAGTCCCCCGACTAGCGGGGGGTTTGCAGATACGCAGTATTTT,CASSPPTSGGFADTQYF
TRBV7-2,-,12,TRBJ1-1,once,TGTGCCAGCAGCTTAGTCCGGGAAAGAGCTTTCTTT,CASSLVRERAFF
TRBV10-3,TRBD2,16,TRBJ2-5,-,TGTGCCATCAGGGGGGGCGGGGGGGCCTTAAAAGAGACCCAGTACTTC,CAIRGGGGALKETQYF
TRBV5-4,-,13,TRBJ1-6,-,TGTGCCAGCCGCCAGGGGACGAATTCACCCCTCCACTTT,CASRQGTNSPLHF
TRBV29-1,-,12,TRBJ1-5,few,TGCAGCGTTGGGAGTAGCAATCAGCCCCAGCATTTT,CSVGSSNQPQHF
TRBV18,-,15,TRBJ1-5,-,TGTGCCAGCTCACCAAGCTGGGGGGCCAATCAGCCCCAGCATTTT,CASSPSWGANQPQHF
TRBV6-1,TRBD1,14,TRBJ1-1,-,TGTGCCAGCAGTAGACAGGGCGCGAACACTGAAGCTTTCTTT,CASSRQGANTEAFF
TRBV19,TRBD2,17,TRBJ2-1,once,TGTGCCAGTAGCTCGTGGATCGGGGGGGCGATCAACAATGAGCAGTTCTTC,CASSSWIGGAINNEQFF
TRBV7-9,-,12,TRBJ1-1,-,TGTGCCAGCAGCTTAGTCCCGGCGGAAGCTTTCTTT,CASSLVPAEAFF
TRBV29-1,-,13,TRBJ1-5,-,TGCAGCGTTGAGCGTGATAGCAATCAGCCCCAGCATTTT,CSVERDSNQPQHF
TRBV21-1,-,17,TRBJ2-7,-,TGTGCCAGCAGCTCAAGTGGTCCAGTCACGATCTCCTACGAGCAGTACTTC,CASSSSGPVTISYEQYF
TRBV28,-,16,TRBJ1-6,few,TGTGCCAGCAGTTTACTCCGCGGTTACTATAATTCACCCCTCCACTTT,CASSLLRGYYNSPLHF
TRBV4-2,-,15,TRBJ1-5,-,TGTGCCAGCAGCCCGGCCGGGCAGCCGATCCAGCCCCAGCATTTT,CASSPAGQPIQPQHF
TRBV7-2,TRBD1,13,TRBJ1-2,-,TGTGCCAGCAGCCCGACAGGGTTGGATGGCTACACCTTC,CASSPTGLDGYTF
TRBV19,TRBD1,16,TRBJ2-7,-,TGTGCCAGTAGTATTTTGGGGGACAGGGCAGGAGCCGAGCAGTACTTC,CASSILGDRAGAEQYF
TRBV10-3,-,15,TRBJ2-3,few,TGTGCCATCAGTGTCGCGGTACAGAGCACAGATACGCAGTATTTT,CAISVAVQSTDTQYF
TRBV14,-,13,TRBJ2-4,-,TGTGCCAGCAGTTTTAGAGGGGGGAACATTCAGTACTTC,CASSFRGGNIQYF
TRBV7-7,-,15,TRBJ2-3,-,TGTGCTAGCAGCTTAGGGGGGGGAAAGGGAGATACGCAGTATTTT,CASSLGGGKGDTQYF
TRBV5-8,TRBD1,15,TRBJ1-2,-,TGTGCCAGCAGCCATATGAACCCGAGGGGGCATGGCTACACCTTC,CASSHMNPRGHGYTF
TRBV7-6,TRBD1,15,TRBJ1-6,-,TGTGCCAGCAGCACGTCGGGACAGTTTAATTCACCCCTCCACTTT,CASSTSGQFNSPLHF
TRBV4-1,-,15,TRBJ1-1,-,TGCGCCAGCAGCCAGCTCAGATTTATGAACACTGAAGCTTTCTTT,CASSQLRFMNTEAFF
TRBV7-9,TRBD2,15,TRBJ2-5,-,TGTGCCAGCAGCCAATTAAGCGGGGTCCAAGAGACCCAGTACTTC,CASSQLSGVQETQYF
TRBV5-5,-,13,TRBJ2-5,-,TGTGCCAGCAGCCCGGGGGAGTCAAAGACCCAGTACTTC,CASSPGESKTQYF
TRBV15,TRBD1,15,TRBJ2-1,-,TGTGCCACCAGACCTGACAGGGTTGTGGACAATGAGCAGTTCTTC,CATRPDRVVDNEQFF
TRBV18,-,14,TRBJ1-3,-,TGTGCCAGCTCACTGACAGTCGGTGGAAACACCATATATTTT,CASSLTVGGNTIYF
TRBV6-6,-,13,TRBJ1-6,few,TGTGCCAGCAGCCACCTTGATAATTCACCCCTCCACTTT,CASSHLDNSPLHF
TRBV7-3,-,13,TRBJ2-3,-,TGTGCCAGCAGCTCTACTTATACAGATACGCAGTATTTT,CASSSTYTDTQYF
TRBV28,-,13,TRBJ1-1,once,TGTGCCAGCAGTTCCCGGGGAGGGGTTGCAGCTTTCTTT,CASSSRGGVAAFF
TRBV7-3,-,14,TRBJ2-5,-,TGTGCCAGCAGCCCGAATGGTGGGGAGGAGACCCAGTACTTC,CASSPNGGEETQYF
TRBV6-5,-,12,TRBJ1-4,-,TGTGCCAGCAGTCAGACTAATGAAAAACTGTTTTTT,CASSQTNEKLFF
TRBV4-1,-,18,TRBJ2-5,-,TGCGCCAGCAGCCAAGACCCGACCCACGGGGGGCAACAAGAGACCCAGTACTTC,CASSQDPTHGGQQETQYF